Shown below are 7 T cell receptor beta chains from a single sample sequenced in a study of blood T cells in healthy people across ages. Then a second PCR, running roughly 7 to 11 cycles, was carried out with a sample-barcoded 5' primer and a J-beta primer mix. TCRdb recomputed calls from the 5' RACE reads with MiXCR, one row per CDR3 protein. The sample has approximately 600,000 distinct CDR3 sequences, about 53% seen once. Sequencing was done on a sample of blood. Receptors originate from a man aged 55 to 70 in good health.

The genes are TRBV29-1 and TRBJ2-3; the D gene could be TRBD1 or TRBD2 (5 bases each). Germline CDR1 SQVTM, CDR2 ANQGSEA. There are 13 residues in the CDR3. V was cut by 6 bases and J by 7 bases, with 17 bases left in between. The CDR3 DNA sequence: TGCAGCGTCCGGGGCGTCCGTTTGAATACGCAGTATTTT. Residues: CSVRGVRLNTQYF.

The CDR3 region is CASSNQGVYGYTF. The CDR3 region has the DNA TGTGCCAGCAGTAATCAAGGGGTTTATGGCTACACCTTC. The rearrangement joins TRBV25-1 to TRBJ1-2, with D possibly matching TRBD1 (5 bases). Germline V gene lookup returns CDR1 MGHDK and CDR2 SYGVNS. V was cut by 5 bases and J by 5 bases, with 12 bases left in between. This CDR3 has 13 amino acids.

In its sample, this clonotype was seen a few times. The chain couples TRBV20-1 to TRBJ2-3, with D possibly TRBD2 on 7 matching bases. The length of the CDR3 is 13 residues. Germline V gives CDR1 DFQATT, CDR2 SNEGSKA (reference sequence). The CDR3 DNA reads as TGCAGGGGGGGGGCAGCCGTCACAGATACGCAGTATTTT. Its translation: CRGGAAVTDTQYF.

The chain is built from TRBV5-1 and TRBJ2-3, with a weak D call TRBD1 (6 bases). CDR1 is SGHRS, CDR2 YFSETQ, per germline. The CDR3 totals 15 residues. The V end was cut by 4 bases, the J end by 0 bases, with 12 bases between. CDR3 sequence reads: CASSERTDSTDTQYF. CDR3 DNA sequence: TGCGCCAGCAGCGAACGGACAGATAGCACAGATACGCAGTATTTT.

A word on this clonotype: Its ends do not fully match the called genes, so a read error is possible. The chain joins TRBV11-2 to TRBJ1-4; D remains ambiguous. Germline CDR1 reads SGHAT; CDR2 reads FQNNGV. This CDR3 has 13 amino acids. The CDR3 protein is CASSSRPNEKRFF. The DNA for the CDR3 is TGTGCCAGCAGCTCCCGGCCTAATGAAAAACGGTTTTTT.

This rearrangement joins TRBV4-1 to TRBJ2-1, with a tentative D call TRBD2 (6 bases). Trimming took 0 bases from V and 15 from J, leaving 15 bases between them. This CDR3 has 13 residues. CDR1 is MGHRA, CDR2 YSYEKL, per germline. The CDR3 coding sequence is TGCGCCAGCAGCCAAGACCGGGACTCCCGCCCGTTCTTC. The encoded protein is CASSQDRDSRPFF.

This clonotype was recorded at least ten times. This chain uses TRBV5-1 with TRBJ1-2; D is undetermined. The CDR3 length is 15 residues. The V end lost 3 bases, the J end lost 4 bases, and 16 bases lay between the germline ends. The germline V gene encodes CDR1 SGHRS and CDR2 YFSETQ. Written as DNA, the CDR3 is TGCGCCAGCAGCTCCACAGCCAGACACGGCTATGGCTACACCTTC. It is translated as CASSSTARHGYGYTF.